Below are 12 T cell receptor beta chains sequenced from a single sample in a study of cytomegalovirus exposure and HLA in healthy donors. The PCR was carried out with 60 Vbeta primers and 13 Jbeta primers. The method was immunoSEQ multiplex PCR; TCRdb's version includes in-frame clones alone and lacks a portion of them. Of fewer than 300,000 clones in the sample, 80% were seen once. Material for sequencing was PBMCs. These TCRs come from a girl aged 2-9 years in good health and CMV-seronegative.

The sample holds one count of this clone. The CDR3 loop is CAWSVRLASDTQYF. The CDR3 bases are TGTGCCTGGAGTGTACGACTAGCGTCAGATACGCAGTATTTT. V and J are TRBV30 and TRBJ2-3; 8 bases line up with TRBD2. Germline lookup yields CDR1 GTSNPN and CDR2 SVGIG (reference sequence). The CDR3 consists of 14 residues. The V gene end was trimmed by 0 bases and the J gene end by 4 bases; junction bases not matched to a gene: 3. Using reference TRBV30 and TRBJ2-3 for the parts outside the CDR3, the full variable domain is SQTIHQWPATLVQPVGSPLSLECTVEGTSNPNLYWYRQAAGRGLQLLFYSVGIGQISSEVPQNLSASRPQDRQFILSSKKLLLSDSGFYLCAWSVRLASDTQYFGPGTRLTVL.

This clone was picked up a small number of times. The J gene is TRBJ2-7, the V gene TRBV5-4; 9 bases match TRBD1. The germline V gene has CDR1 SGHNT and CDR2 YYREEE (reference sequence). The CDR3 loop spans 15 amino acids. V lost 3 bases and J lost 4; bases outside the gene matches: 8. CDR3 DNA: TGTGCCAGCAGCTACCCCGGGACAGGGATTTACGAGCAGTACTTC. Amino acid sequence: CASSYPGTGIYEQYF.

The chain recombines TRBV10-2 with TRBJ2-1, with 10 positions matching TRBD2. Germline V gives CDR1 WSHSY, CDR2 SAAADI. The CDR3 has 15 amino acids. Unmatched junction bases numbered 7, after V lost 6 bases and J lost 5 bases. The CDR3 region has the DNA TGCGCCAGCAGAAGCCTAGCGGGGGTAAACAATGAGCAGTTCTTC. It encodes CASRSLAGVNNEQFF.

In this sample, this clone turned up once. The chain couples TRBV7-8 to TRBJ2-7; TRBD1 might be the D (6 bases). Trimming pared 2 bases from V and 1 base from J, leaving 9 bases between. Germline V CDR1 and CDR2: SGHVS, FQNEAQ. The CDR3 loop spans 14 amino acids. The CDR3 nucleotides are TGTGCCAGCAGCTTAATCACAGGGTCCTACGAGCAGTACTTC. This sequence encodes CASSLITGSYEQYF.

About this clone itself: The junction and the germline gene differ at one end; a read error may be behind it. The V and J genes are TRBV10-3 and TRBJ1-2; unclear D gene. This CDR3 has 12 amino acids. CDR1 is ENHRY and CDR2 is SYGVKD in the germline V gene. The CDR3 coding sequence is TGTGCCATCAGTGATGAGGGTTCTGGCCACACCTTC. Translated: CAISDEGSGHTF.

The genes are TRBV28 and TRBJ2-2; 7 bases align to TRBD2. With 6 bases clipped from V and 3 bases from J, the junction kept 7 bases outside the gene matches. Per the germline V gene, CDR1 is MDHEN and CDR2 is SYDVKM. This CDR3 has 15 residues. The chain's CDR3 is CASSTLADDTGELFF. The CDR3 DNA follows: TGTGCCAGCAGCACCCTAGCGGATGACACCGGGGAGCTGTTTTTT.

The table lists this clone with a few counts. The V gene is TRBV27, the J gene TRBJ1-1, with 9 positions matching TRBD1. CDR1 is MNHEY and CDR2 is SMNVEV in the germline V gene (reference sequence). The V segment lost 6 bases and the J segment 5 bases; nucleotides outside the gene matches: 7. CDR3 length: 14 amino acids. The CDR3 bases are TGTGCCAGCAGCATTGGACAGGGGACGACTGAAGCTTTCTTT. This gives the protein CASSIGQGTTEAFF.

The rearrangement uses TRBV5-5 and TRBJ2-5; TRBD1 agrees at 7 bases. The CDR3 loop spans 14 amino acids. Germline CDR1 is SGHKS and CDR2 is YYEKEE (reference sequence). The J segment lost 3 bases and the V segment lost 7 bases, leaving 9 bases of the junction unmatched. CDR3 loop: CASGKGAFKETQYF. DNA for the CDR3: TGTGCCAGCGGGAAGGGGGCCTTTAAAGAGACCCAGTACTTC.

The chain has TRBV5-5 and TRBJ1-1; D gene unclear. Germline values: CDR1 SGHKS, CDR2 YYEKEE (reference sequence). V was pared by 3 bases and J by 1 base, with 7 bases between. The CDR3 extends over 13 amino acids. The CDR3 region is CASSSEGNTEAFF. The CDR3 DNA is TGTGCCAGCAGCTCGGAGGGGAACACTGAAGCTTTCTTT.

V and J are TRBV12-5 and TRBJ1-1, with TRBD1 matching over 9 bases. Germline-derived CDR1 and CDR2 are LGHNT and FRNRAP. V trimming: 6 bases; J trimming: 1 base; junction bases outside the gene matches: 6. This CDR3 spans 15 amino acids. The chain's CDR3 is CASGQGACTNTEAFF. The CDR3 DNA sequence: TGTGCTAGTGGACAGGGGGCTTGTACGAACACTGAAGCTTTCTTT.

In DNA form, the CDR3 reads TGTGCCAGCAGTTCACTCGGGACTAGCGGGGGGGCGGGGCAGTTCTTC. Translated, it gives CASSSLGTSGGAGQFF. The V call is TRBV27, the J call TRBJ2-1; the match to TRBD2 covers 16 bases. The CDR3 totals 16 residues. Trimming cost V 4 bases and J 12 bases; bases outside gene matches: 9. The germline V gene has CDR1 MNHEY and CDR2 SMNVEV (reference sequence).

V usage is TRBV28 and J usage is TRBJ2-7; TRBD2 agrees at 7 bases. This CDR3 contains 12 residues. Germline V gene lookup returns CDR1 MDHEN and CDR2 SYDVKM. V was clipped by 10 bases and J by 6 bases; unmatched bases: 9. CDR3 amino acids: CATKAGIPEQYF. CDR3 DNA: TGTGCCACCAAAGCGGGAATTCCCGAGCAGTACTTC.